This TCR beta chain comes out of a study of patients and donors after allogeneic stem cell transplantation. TCRdb reprocessed the RT-PCR reads via MiXCR and lists one record per CDR3 protein. The sample has 800,000 to 1,000,000 distinct CDR3 sequences; approximately 18% are singletons. CDR3 length: 15 residues. CDR1 is LGHDT and CDR2 is YNNKEL in the germline V gene (reference sequence). The J segment lost 4 bases and the V segment lost 0 bases, leaving 3 bases of the junction unmatched. This clonotype was detected only a few times. The receptor comes from a human donor who was either an allogeneic HSCT recipient or a stem cell or donor lymphocyte infusion donor (not recorded which). It is not recorded whose cells these are; they may come from a transplant donor. What was sequenced was blood, either unsorted or a sorted T cell fraction (not recorded which). The rearrangement links TRBV3-1 to TRBJ2-7; TRBD1 matches at 10 bases. The DNA of the CDR3 is TGTGCCAGCAGCCAAGAGGGACAGGGGATGTACGAGCAGTACTTC. This translates into CASSQEGQGMYEQYF.